This T cell receptor (beta chain) was found in a study of blood T cells in healthy people across ages (dated by TCRdb to about 2015). Broadly, across the study: In model experiments, template switching captured roughly one uniquely barcoded TCR beta cDNA molecule for every two T cells. Using deep sequencing normalized with unique cDNA molecular identifiers, the study measured how TCR beta repertoire diversity changes with age. Donors were grouped into four age groups: young (average roughly 15 years), middle-aged (39), aged (62) and long-lived (about 90). To avoid experimental bias, donors of different ages were randomly spread across the sequencing lanes. The study analyzed two additional independent replicas of 1 million unique cDNA reads from the same blood draw for two donors, one aged 18 to 30 and one aged 80 or older.

About this clonotype itself: There is no known antigen for this receptor. Per-base quality was not reported, and no clone a single base away is much larger than it.

Study-wide conclusions, independent of this receptor: Estimates of total diversity based on one million sequenced T cells were considered lower bounds and underestimates. The percentage of naive T cells measured by flow cytometry correlated strongly with observed TCR beta diversity. Since profiling was done on bulk unsorted PBMCs, naive and antigen-experienced compartments could not be conclusively compared. Because the CMV infection status of the donors was unknown, age-related changes in expanded clonotypes may potentially have been confounded. The long-lived group showed more naive CD4+ T cells, fewer expanded clones and increased TCR diversity than the aged group, suggesting age selection. As age increased, observed TCR beta diversity per million T cells dropped in a roughly linear way, and a significant reduction was already evident by age 40.

CDR1 SGHRS and CDR2 YFSETQ were looked up in the germline V gene. V is cut by 5 bases and J by 5 bases, and the space between the germline ends is 11 bases. Inclusive of the bounding cysteine and phenylalanine, the CDR3 is 14 residues long. Only CDR3 DNA remains: 42 bases, in frame from the first base. Libraries were built with 5' RACE. For sequencing, an Illumina HiSeq 2500 was employed. A second about 7 to 12 cycle PCR used a sample-barcoded 5' primer and a J-beta primer mix. Each TCR beta cDNA molecule received a unique molecular identifier from a template-switch 5' adaptor carrying 12 random nucleotides. Each sample yielded at least 3 million CDR3-containing paired-end reads. First-strand cDNA synthesis was performed from all RNA using the Mint cDNA synthesis kit, with priming by a TRBC-specific oligonucleotide. After uracil-DNA glycosylase treatment, a first 18-cycle PCR used universal primers M1SS and BC2_uni_R on all cDNA. In the authors' own workflow: Normalization of each sample was performed by random selection of 1 million high-quality reads, each carrying a distinct molecular identifier. Reads sharing molecular identifiers were discarded rather than binned into consensus sequences. MiTCR, with a Q25 quality threshold and the strictest error-elimination algorithm, was used for CDR3 identification, clonotype clustering and error correction. A nonparametric unseen species model with Euler transformation was used to estimate lower-bound total TCR beta diversity. TCRdb passed the public sequencing reads through fastp at Q25 and MiXCR, retaining productive beta sequences. For every CDR3 protein sequence, its rows merge into one entry that carries the most common genes and DNA. The V and J calls, along with clone size, are taken from TCRdb and not from the paper's own processing. Within this sample are roughly 2 million distinct CDR3 sequences, with around 48% of them counted one time only. Jointly, the top ten make up 2.1% of the sample.

The donors were 40 or so Caucasian individuals from Russia, aged roughly 6 to 100 years, who were systemically healthy. Each donor gave roughly 11 milliliters of peripheral blood, drawn into EDTA-treated Vacutainer tubes. PBMCs were isolated by Ficoll-Paque density-gradient centrifugation, with at least 6 million obtained per sample. Trizol reagent was used to extract total RNA from PBMCs, with at least 5.5 micrograms per sample. The percentages of naive CD45RAhigh/CD27high T cells were determined by flow cytometry on a PBMC aliquot from every donor. The chain was built from TRBV5-1 and TRBJ1-6; matching of 5 bases hints at TRBD1 as the D gene. This clonotype was sampled from a woman aged 40 to 50 in good health. Sequencing was done on a sample of blood. The nucleotides read TGCGCCAGCAGGCCGACAGCTAATAATTCACCCCTCCACTTT. It translates to CASRPTANNSPLHF.